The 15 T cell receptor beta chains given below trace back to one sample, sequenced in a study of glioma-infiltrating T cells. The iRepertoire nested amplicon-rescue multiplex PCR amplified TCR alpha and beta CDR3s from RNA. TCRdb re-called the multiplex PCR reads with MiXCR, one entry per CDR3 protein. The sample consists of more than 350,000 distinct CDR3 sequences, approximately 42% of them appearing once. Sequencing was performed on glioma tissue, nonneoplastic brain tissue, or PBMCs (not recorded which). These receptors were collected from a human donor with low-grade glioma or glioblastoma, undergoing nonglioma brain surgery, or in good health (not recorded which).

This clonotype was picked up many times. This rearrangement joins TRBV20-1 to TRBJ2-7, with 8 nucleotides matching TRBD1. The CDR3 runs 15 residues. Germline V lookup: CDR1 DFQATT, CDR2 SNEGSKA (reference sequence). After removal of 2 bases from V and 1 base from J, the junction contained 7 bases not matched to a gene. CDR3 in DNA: TGCAGTGCTAGATCCGGACAGGGACCATCCTACGAGCAGTACTTC. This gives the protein CSARSGQGPSYEQYF.

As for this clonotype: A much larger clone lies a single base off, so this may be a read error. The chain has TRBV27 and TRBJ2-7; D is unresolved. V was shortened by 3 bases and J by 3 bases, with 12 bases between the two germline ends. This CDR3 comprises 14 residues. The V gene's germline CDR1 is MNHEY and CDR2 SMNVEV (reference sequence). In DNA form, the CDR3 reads TGTGCCAGCAGTTTTACCGTCGCCCTCTACGAGCAGTACTTC. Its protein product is CASSFTVALYEQYF.

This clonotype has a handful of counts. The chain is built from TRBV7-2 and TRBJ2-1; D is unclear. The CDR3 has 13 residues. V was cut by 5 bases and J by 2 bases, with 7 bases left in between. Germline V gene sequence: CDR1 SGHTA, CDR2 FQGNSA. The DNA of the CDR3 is TGTGCCAGCAGCCACGGCGCCTACAATGAGCAGTTCTTC. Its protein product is CASSHGAYNEQFF.

CDR3 DNA sequence: TGTGCCAGCAGTTCCGGACAGGGGGCATCAGATACGCAGTATTTT. The encoded protein is CASSSGQGASDTQYF. The J gene is TRBJ2-3, the V gene TRBV6-6; 11 bases are shared with TRBD1. CDR3 size: 15 residues. Germline CDR1 is MNHNY and CDR2 is SVGAGI (reference sequence). The junction had 4 bases not matched to a gene; V was cut back by 4 bases and J by 4 bases.

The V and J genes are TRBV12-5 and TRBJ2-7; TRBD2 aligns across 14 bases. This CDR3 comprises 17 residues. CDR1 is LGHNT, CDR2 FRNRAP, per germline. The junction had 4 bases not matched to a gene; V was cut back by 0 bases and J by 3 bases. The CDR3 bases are TGTGCTAGTGGTTTGGTCGGGACTAGCGGGAGCGTCTACGAGCAGTACTTC. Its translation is CASGLVGTSGSVYEQYF.

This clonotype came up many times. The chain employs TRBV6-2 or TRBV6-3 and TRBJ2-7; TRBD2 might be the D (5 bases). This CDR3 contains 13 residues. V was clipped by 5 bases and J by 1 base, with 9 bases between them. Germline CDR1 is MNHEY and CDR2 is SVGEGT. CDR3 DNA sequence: TGTGCCAGCAGTCGGACTTCATCCTACGAGCAGTACTTC. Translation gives CASSRTSSYEQYF.

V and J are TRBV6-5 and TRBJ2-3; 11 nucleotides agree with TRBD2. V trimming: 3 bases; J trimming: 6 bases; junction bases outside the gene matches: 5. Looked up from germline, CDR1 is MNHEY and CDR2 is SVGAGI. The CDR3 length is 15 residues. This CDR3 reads CASSYSGRAEDTQYF. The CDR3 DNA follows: TGTGCCAGCAGTTATAGCGGGAGGGCCGAGGATACGCAGTATTTT.

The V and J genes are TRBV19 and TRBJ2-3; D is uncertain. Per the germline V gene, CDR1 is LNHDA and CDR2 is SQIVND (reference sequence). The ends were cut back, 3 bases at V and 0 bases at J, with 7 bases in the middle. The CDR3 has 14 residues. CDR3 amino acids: CASSMADSTDTQYF. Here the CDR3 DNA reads TGTGCCAGTAGTATGGCCGATAGCACAGATACGCAGTATTTT.

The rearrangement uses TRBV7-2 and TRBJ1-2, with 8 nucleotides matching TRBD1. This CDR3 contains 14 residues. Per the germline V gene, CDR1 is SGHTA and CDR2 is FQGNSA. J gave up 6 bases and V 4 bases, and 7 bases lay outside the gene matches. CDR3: CASSSPDRVDGYTF. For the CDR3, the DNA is TGTGCCAGCAGCTCCCCGGACAGGGTGGATGGCTACACCTTC.

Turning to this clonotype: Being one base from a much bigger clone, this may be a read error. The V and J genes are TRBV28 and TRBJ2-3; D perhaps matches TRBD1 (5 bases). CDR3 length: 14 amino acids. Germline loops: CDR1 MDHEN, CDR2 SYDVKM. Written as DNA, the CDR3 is TGTGCCAGCAGTTTTGGGGCTTTCACAGATACGCAGTGTTTT. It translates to CASSFGAFTDTQCF. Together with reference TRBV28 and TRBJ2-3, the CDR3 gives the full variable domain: DVKVTQSSRYLVKRTGEKVFLECVQDMDHENMFWYRQDPGLGLRLIYFSYDVKMKEKGDIPEGYSVSREKKERFSLILESASTNQTSMYLCASSFGAFTDTQCFGPGTRLTVL.

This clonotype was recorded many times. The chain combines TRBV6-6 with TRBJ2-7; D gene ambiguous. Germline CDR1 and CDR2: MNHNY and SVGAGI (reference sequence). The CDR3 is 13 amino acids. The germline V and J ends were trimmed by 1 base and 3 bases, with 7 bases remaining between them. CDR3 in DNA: TGTGCCAGCAGTTACTTCTTGTTCTACGAGCAGTACTTC. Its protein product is CASSYFLFYEQYF.

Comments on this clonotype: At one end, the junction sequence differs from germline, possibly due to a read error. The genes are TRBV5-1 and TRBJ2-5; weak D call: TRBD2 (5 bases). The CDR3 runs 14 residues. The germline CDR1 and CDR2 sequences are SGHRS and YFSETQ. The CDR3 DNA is TGCGCCGGCAGCTTGGCGCAGGCGGGAGAGACCCAGTACTTC. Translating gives CAGSLAQAGETQYF.

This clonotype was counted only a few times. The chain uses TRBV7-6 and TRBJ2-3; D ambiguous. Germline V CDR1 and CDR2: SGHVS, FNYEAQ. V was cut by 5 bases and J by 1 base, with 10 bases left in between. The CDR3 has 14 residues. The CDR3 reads CASSGFGRTDTQYF. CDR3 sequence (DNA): TGTGCCAGCAGCGGGTTCGGCCGCACAGATACGCAGTATTTT.

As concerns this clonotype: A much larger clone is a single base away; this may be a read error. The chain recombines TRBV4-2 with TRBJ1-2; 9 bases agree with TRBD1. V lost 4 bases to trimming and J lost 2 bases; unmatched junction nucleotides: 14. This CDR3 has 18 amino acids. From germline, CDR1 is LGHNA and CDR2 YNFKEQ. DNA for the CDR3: TGTGCCAGCAGCCTGAGATGGGGACAGGGAACGCCAAACTATGGCTACACCTTC. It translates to CASSLRWGQGTPNYGYTF.

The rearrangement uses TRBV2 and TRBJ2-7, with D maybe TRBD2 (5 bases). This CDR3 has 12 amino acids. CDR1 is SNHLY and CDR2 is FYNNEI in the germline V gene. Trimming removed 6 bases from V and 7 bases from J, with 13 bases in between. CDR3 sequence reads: CASRRLLGEQYF. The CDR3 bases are TGTGCCAGCAGGAGACTACTTGGGGAGCAGTACTTC.